This is a list of T cell receptor beta chains from one sample in a study of cytomegalovirus exposure and HLA in healthy donors. Some clones are missing from TCRdb's copy, which holds only in-frame ones; the method was immunoSEQ multiplex PCR. The sample consists of approximately 160,000 clones, more than 75% of them appearing once. The specimen sequenced was PBMCs. The origin of the receptors is a girl under 18 in good health and CMV-seropositive. The CDR3 runs from the conserved cysteine through the conserved F or W. The D gene is left open where the match is weak. Clone size, where shown, is once, few, many, or a class for clones that have expanded.

D gene,J gene,clone size,CDR3 length,V gene,CDR3 DNA,CDR3 protein
TRBD2,TRBJ2-5,-,17,TRBV5-1,TGCGCCAGCAGTCCGGGACTAGCGGGGCGTTGGCAAGAGACCCAGTACTTC,CASSPGLAGRWQETQYF
TRBD1,TRBJ1-1,few,15,TRBV27,TGTGCCAGCAGTTCCCGCCCGGCAGGGGGCACTGAAGCTTTCTTT,CASSSRPAGGTEAFF
TRBD2,TRBJ2-6,-,18,TRBV7-2,TGTGCCAGCAGCTTAGCGTCGGGAGGCTGGGTTGGGGCCAACGTCCTGACTTTC,CASSLASGGWVGANVLTF
-,TRBJ1-1,-,15,TRBV5-6,TGTGCCAGCAGCTTGGCAGGTAGGAAGGACACTGAAGCTTTCTTT,CASSLAGRKDTEAFF
-,TRBJ2-7,once,13,TRBV30,TGTGCCTGGAGTCCCAGGGAACGCTACGAGCAGTACTTC,CAWSPRERYEQYF
TRBD1,TRBJ2-5,-,14,TRBV2,TGTGCCAGCAGTAGCGTCAGGGGGCGAGAGACCCAGTACTTC,CASSSVRGRETQYF
TRBD2,TRBJ2-3,once,15,TRBV7-2,TGTGCCAGCAGCTTACGAGCGGGGACCACAGATACGCAGTATTTT,CASSLRAGTTDTQYF
-,TRBJ1-3,-,14,TRBV14,TGTGCCAGCAGCCAGACACTTTCTGGAAACACCATATATTTT,CASSQTLSGNTIYF
-,TRBJ1-1,-,14,TRBV6-6,TGTGCCAGCAGTTACACCGGACAGAACACTGAAGCTTTCTTT,CASSYTGQNTEAFF
-,TRBJ2-7,few,14,TRBV30,TGTGCCTGGAGGAGGGACTCCCTCGGGAACGAGCAGTACTTC,CAWRRDSLGNEQYF
-,TRBJ1-1,-,15,TRBV27,TGTGCCAGCAGTTTGGCAGGGGCATACATCACTGAAGCTTTCTTT,CASSLAGAYITEAFF
-,TRBJ1-3,-,13,TRBV10-3,TGTGCCATCAGTGAGGCGGGGGGAAACACCATATATTTT,CAISEAGGNTIYF
TRBD1,TRBJ2-7,-,15,TRBV5-1,TGCGCCAGCAGCTTGGAGGACAGGAGTTTAGACGAGCAGTACTTC,CASSLEDRSLDEQYF
TRBD1,TRBJ1-4,-,14,TRBV5-5,TGTGCCAGCAGCTGGACAGGGGAAAATGAAAAACTGTTTTTT,CASSWTGENEKLFF
TRBD1,TRBJ1-1,-,14,TRBV2,TGTGCCAGCAACTTTCGACAGGGCGACACTGAAGCTTTCTTT,CASNFRQGDTEAFF
-,TRBJ1-1,-,15,TRBV7-3,TGTGCCAGCAGCTTAACGAGGGTTGGCAATACTGAAGCTTTCTTT,CASSLTRVGNTEAFF
TRBD2,TRBJ2-7,-,14,TRBV10-3,TGTGCCATCAGTGACATTCGGGGGGGGTACGAGCAGTACTTC,CAISDIRGGYEQYF
-,TRBJ2-5,-,13,TRBV4-3,TGCGCCAGCTCCCTGGGACTGCGCGGGACCCAGTACTTC,CASSLGLRGTQYF
-,TRBJ1-2,-,10,TRBV28,TGTGCCAGCCGGGGCTATGGCTACACCTTC,CASRGYGYTF
-,TRBJ1-1,-,16,TRBV18,TGTGCCAGCTCACCAAATAACAGGGTCATGAACACTGAAGCTTTCTTT,CASSPNNRVMNTEAFF
-,TRBJ1-1,-,11,TRBV7-9,TGTGCCAGCAGCCCAGGGGTCGAAGCTTTCTTT,CASSPGVEAFF
TRBD1,TRBJ1-2,-,13,TRBV2,TGTGCCAGCAGATGGACAGGGGACTATGGCTACACCTTC,CASRWTGDYGYTF
TRBD1,TRBJ1-1,-,16,TRBV28,TGTGCCAGCAGTTTTACCGGGACAGGGGGGGCGACTGAAGCTTTCTTT,CASSFTGTGGATEAFF
TRBD1,TRBJ2-4,-,18,TRBV11-2,TGTGCCAGCAGCTTTAACCCCTTAAGGACAGGGGGGAGAGGCATTCAGTACTTC,CASSFNPLRTGGRGIQYF
TRBD1,TRBJ1-2,-,14,TRBV2,TGTGCCAGCAGTGGACAGGGGTTCAACTATGGCTACACCTTC,CASSGQGFNYGYTF
-,TRBJ2-7,-,14,TRBV7-2,TGTGCCAGCAGCCTGCAGATTTTTTCCCAGAAGCAGTACTTC,CASSLQIFSQKQYF
-,TRBJ2-1,-,16,TRBV4-3,TGCGCCAGCAGCCAAGAACCCAGTCCCTCCTACAATGAGCAGTTCTTC,CASSQEPSPSYNEQFF
-,TRBJ1-1,few,14,TRBV5-1,TGCGCCAGCAGCTTGGTTCAGGGGAACACTGAAGCTTTCTTT,CASSLVQGNTEAFF
TRBD1,TRBJ1-1,-,15,TRBV5-1,TGCGCCAGCAGCTTGGCGGGGACAGCTAACACTGAAGCTTTCTTT,CASSLAGTANTEAFF
-,TRBJ2-1,-,12,TRBV30,TGTGCCTGGAGTGCCCCGGGCAATGAGCAGTTCTTC,CAWSAPGNEQFF
TRBD1,TRBJ2-1,-,15,TRBV9,TGTGCCAGCAGCGCGGAGACAGGGGGATGGAATGAGCAGTTCTTC,CASSAETGGWNEQFF
TRBD1,TRBJ2-7,-,15,TRBV7-9,TGTTCCAGCAGTAGTTACGTCGGGACAGCCTACGAGCAGTACTTC,CSSSSYVGTAYEQYF
TRBD2,TRBJ2-2,-,17,TRBV7-6,TGTGCCAGCAGCCCACTGACTAGCGGGGCTACCGCCGGGGAGCTGTTTTTT,CASSPLTSGATAGELFF
-,TRBJ1-2,-,14,TRBV5-4,TGTGCCAGCAGCTCCTACTCCGACAGCTATGGCTACACCTTC,CASSSYSDSYGYTF
-,TRBJ1-1,-,16,TRBV25-1,TGTGCCAGCAGTGAATTTCTGCCAGGGAAGAACACTGAAGCTTTCTTT,CASSEFLPGKNTEAFF
-,TRBJ2-2,-,14,TRBV2,TGTGCCAGCAGTGTATGGGGGCCCACCGGGGAGCTGTTTTTT,CASSVWGPTGELFF
-,TRBJ1-1,-,14,TRBV11-2,TGTGCCAGCAGCTCGTTGACAGTTAACACTGAAGCTTTCTTT,CASSSLTVNTEAFF
-,TRBJ2-5,-,14,TRBV7-7,TGTGCTAGCAGCCCCCTGTCCCTCCGCGGGACCCAGTACTTC,CASSPLSLRGTQYF
TRBD1,TRBJ1-1,-,14,TRBV18,TGTGCCAGCCACCCGGGACAGATGAACACTGAAGCTTTCTTT,CASHPGQMNTEAFF
TRBD2,TRBJ2-7,-,16,TRBV11-2,TGTGCCAGCAGCTTAGTGACCTTGCGGGAGTCCTACGAGCAGTACTTC,CASSLVTLRESYEQYF
-,TRBJ1-5,-,15,TRBV4-3,TGCGCCAGCAGCCAAGGCTATGAGGGAGATCAGCCCCAGCATTTT,CASSQGYEGDQPQHF
-,TRBJ2-1,-,14,TRBV5-1,TGCGCCAGCGGACAGCCCGAGGAGATCAATGAGCAGTTCTTC,CASGQPEEINEQFF
TRBD2,TRBJ2-7,few,16,TRBV30,TGTGCCTGGAGTTACCCCATAGCGGGAGGGAAGTACGAGCAGTACTTC,CAWSYPIAGGKYEQYF
TRBD1,TRBJ2-2,-,15,TRBV7-3,TGTGCCAGCAGCCCTGGACAGGGGGCAAGCGGGGAGCTGTTTTTT,CASSPGQGASGELFF
-,TRBJ2-3,-,13,TRBV29-1,TGCAGCGCCTCGGACTATAGCACAGATACGCAGTATTTT,CSASDYSTDTQYF
TRBD1,TRBJ1-4,-,17,TRBV28,TGTGCCAGCAGTTCGGACAGGGGGCTAGCCAAACAGGAAAAACTGTTTTTT,CASSSDRGLAKQEKLFF
-,TRBJ1-5,few,16,TRBV19,TGTGCCAGTAGTCGACGCAGCGAAGCTAGCAATCAGCCCCAGCATTTT,CASSRRSEASNQPQHF
TRBD1,TRBJ2-5,-,16,TRBV6-5,TGTGCCAGCAGTTACTACGGACAGGGGATACAAGAGACCCAGTACTTC,CASSYYGQGIQETQYF
-,TRBJ2-1,-,13,TRBV5-4,TGTGCCAGCAGCGTCGGGACTCCCAATGAGCAGTTCTTC,CASSVGTPNEQFF